One sample yielded the 21 T cell receptor beta chains listed below, sequenced in a study of T cell responses to AZD1222 COVID-19 vaccine. Profiled with immunoSEQ multiplex PCR; TCRdb holds only in-frame clones, not every one. The table records about 72,000 clones, around 87% of them present only once. The sequencing here drew on peripheral blood, taken on day 0 of AZD1222 vaccination. Source of these receptors: an adult in good health.

This sequence joins TRBV16 and TRBJ2-5; no definite D call. Between the trimmed V and J ends, which lost 2 bases and 6 bases, there was a span of 10 bases. This CDR3 has 13 residues. Germline lookup yields CDR1 KGHSY and CDR2 FQNENV. CDR3 loop: CASSQHTVKTQYF. CDR3 nucleotides: TGTGCCAGCAGCCAACACACCGTGAAGACCCAGTACTTC.

The chain uses TRBV2 and TRBJ2-5; D ambiguous. V lost 1 base to trimming and J lost 7 bases, with 13 bases between them. Per germline, CDR1 SNHLY and CDR2 FYNNEI. This CDR3 contains 14 residues. The CDR3 region is CASSEEVLRATQYF. CDR3 sequence (DNA): TGTGCCAGCAGTGAAGAGGTCCTTCGGGCGACCCAGTACTTC.

The chain couples TRBV11-3 to TRBJ2-1, with TRBD2 as a possible D gene (5 bases). CDR3 size: 12 residues. Germline CDR1 and CDR2: SGHNT and YENEEA. Deletions cut 3 bases from V and 10 bases from J, with 10 bases between. CDR3 residues: CASSFLEGEQFF. The DNA of the CDR3 is TGTGCCAGCAGCTTCCTTGAGGGCGAGCAGTTCTTC.

The chain links TRBV10-2 to TRBJ1-5; D is ambiguous. V shed 5 bases and J shed 3 bases, with 14 bases lying between them. Germline V gives CDR1 WSHSY, CDR2 SAAADI. The CDR3 sequence is 15 residues long. CDR3 coding DNA: TGCGCCAGCAGTACCAGGATGAGAGACAATCAGCCCCAGCATTTT. Residues: CASSTRMRDNQPQHF.

In this sample, this clone turned up once. V usage is TRBV2 and J usage is TRBJ2-3; the D gene is possibly TRBD2 (7 bases). V was cut by 4 bases and J by 2 bases, with 13 bases left in between. CDR3 size: 15 residues. Germline-derived CDR1 and CDR2 are SNHLY and FYNNEI. CDR3 region: CASSGGGRTTDTQYF. CDR3 bases: TGTGCCAGCAGTGGGGGGGGGCGCACCACAGATACGCAGTATTTT.

The gene calls are TRBV7-9 and TRBJ2-3, with 9 bases that match TRBD2. Germline CDR1 is SEHNR and CDR2 is FQNEAQ (reference sequence). The CDR3 covers 15 residues. With 4 bases clipped from V and 0 bases from J, the junction kept 2 bases outside the gene matches. The CDR3 reads CASSSSGASTDTQYF. The DNA for the CDR3 is TGTGCCAGCAGCTCTAGCGGGGCAAGCACAGATACGCAGTATTTT.

The CDR3 spells CASSPGQTYEQYF. As DNA, the CDR3 is TGTGCCAGCAGTCCGGGACAGACCTACGAGCAGTACTTC. V usage is TRBV12-3 or TRBV12-4 and J usage is TRBJ2-7; TRBD1 agrees at 7 bases. V lost 5 bases, J lost 2 bases, and 3 bases stayed unmatched. The CDR3 runs to 13 residues.

This clone was seen once. This chain connects TRBV19 to TRBJ2-2; D not certain. CDR3 length: 14 amino acids. Germline V gene data show CDR1 as LNHDA and CDR2 as SQIVND (reference sequence). V was cut by 7 bases and J by 3 bases, with 12 bases left in between. This chain's CDR3 is CASNPEGYTGELFF. The CDR3 nucleotides are TGTGCCAGTAACCCAGAAGGATACACCGGGGAGCTGTTTTTT.

The chain carries TRBV27 and TRBJ2-2; D is possibly TRBD2 (5 bases). Trimming pared 7 bases from V and 4 bases from J, leaving 22 bases between. The germline gives CDR1 MNHEY, CDR2 SMNVEV (reference sequence). The CDR3 has 17 amino acids. CDR3 protein: CASMSFVGGSGTGELFF. In DNA, the CDR3 is TGTGCCAGCATGTCGTTTGTTGGCGGGTCCGGCACCGGGGAGCTGTTTTTT.

The genes are TRBV7-9 and TRBJ2-5; 9 bases map to TRBD2. The V and J ends lost 5 bases and 1 base, in that order; junction bases with no gene match: 8. CDR1 and CDR2 from the germline V gene are SEHNR and FQNEAQ (reference sequence). The CDR3 length is 16 residues. The CDR3 coding sequence is TGTGCCAGCAGCCTCCCCGGGACTAGCCTCCAAGAGACCCAGTACTTC. Protein sequence: CASSLPGTSLQETQYF. The full variable domain, with the rest looked up from reference TRBV7-9 and TRBJ2-5, is DTGVSQNPRHKITKRGQNVTFRCDPISEHNRLYWYRQTLGQGPEFLTYFQNEAQLEKSRLLSDRFSAERPKGSFSTLEIQRTEQGDSAMYLCASSLPGTSLQETQYFGPGTRLLVL.

The table lists this clone with a count of one. V usage is TRBV5-1 and J usage is TRBJ1-1; D is unresolved. From germline, CDR1 is SGHRS and CDR2 YFSETQ. Trimming removed 4 bases at V and 0 bases at J, with 10 bases between. This CDR3 is 14 amino acids long. CDR3 in amino acids: CASSPGVMNTEAFF. CDR3 nucleotide sequence: TGCGCCAGCAGCCCCGGAGTGATGAACACTGAAGCTTTCTTT. The complete variable domain, with remaining parts taken from reference TRBV5-1 and TRBJ1-1, reads KAGVTQTPRYLIKTRGQQVTLSCSPISGHRSVSWYQQTPGQGLQFLFEYFSETQRNKGNFPGRFSGRQFSNSRSEMNVSTLELGDSALYLCASSPGVMNTEAFFGQGTRLTVV.

The chain is built from TRBV7-3 and TRBJ2-2; D uncertain. This CDR3 region has 16 residues. Germline lookup yields CDR1 SGHTA and CDR2 FQGTGA. V was trimmed by 1 base and J by 5 bases, leaving 14 bases between them. CDR3 DNA sequence: TGTGCCAGCAGCTTAATTGGACCAGGATTGACCGGGGAGCTGTTTTTT. Protein: CASSLIGPGLTGELFF. Filled out from reference TRBV7-3 and TRBJ2-2, the complete variable domain reads GAGVSQTPSNKVTEKGKYVELRCDPISGHTALYWYRQSLGQGPEFLIYFQGTGAADDSGLPNDRFFAVRPEGSVSTLKIQRTERGDSAVYLCASSLIGPGLTGELFFGEGSRLTVL.

V usage is TRBV20-1 and J usage is TRBJ2-1, with 12 bases lining up with TRBD2. Germline V CDR1 and CDR2: DFQATT, SNEGSKA (reference sequence). The ends lost 3 bases at V and 12 bases at J; junction bases unmatched: 12. The CDR3 length is 15 residues. The CDR3 nucleotides are TGCAGTGCTAGTAGTCCGGGACTAGCGGGTCCGGCGCAGTTCTTC. Translating gives CSASSPGLAGPAQFF.

The chain uses TRBV11-2 and TRBJ2-1; 7 positions match TRBD2. Germline V gene lookup returns CDR1 SGHAT and CDR2 FQNNGV. The CDR3 has 17 residues. V lost 8 bases and J lost 0; bases outside the gene matches: 13. CDR3 protein: CASERLAEPSSYNEQFF. The CDR3 bases are TGTGCCAGCGAAAGGCTAGCGGAACCCAGCTCCTACAATGAGCAGTTCTTC.

The chain carries TRBV15 and TRBJ1-5; D remains ambiguous. V shed 3 bases and J shed 4 bases, with 16 bases lying between them. From germline, CDR1 is LNHNV and CDR2 YYDKDF (reference sequence). The CDR3 contains 16 residues. CDR3 nucleotides: TGTGCCACCAGCAGGGACTTGTTGGGTGAGAATCAGCCCCAGCATTTT. This translates into CATSRDLLGENQPQHF. The full variable domain, in which reference TRBV15 and TRBJ1-5 provide the parts outside the CDR3, is DAMVIQNPRYQVTQFGKPVTLSCSQTLNHNVMYWYQQKSSQAPKLLFHYYDKDFNNEADTPDNFQSRRPNTSFCFLDIRSPGLGDTAMYLCATSRDLLGENQPQHFGDGTRLSIL.

The chain carries TRBV12-3 or TRBV12-4 and TRBJ1-2, with TRBD1 matching 7 bases. Trimming took 5 bases from V and 6 from J; bases not matched to a gene: 3. This CDR3 is built from 12 residues. CDR3 nucleotide sequence: TGTGCCAGCAGTGGGACAGTTGATGGCTACACCTTC. Its protein is CASSGTVDGYTF.

The genes are TRBV28 and TRBJ1-1; tentatively, D is TRBD1 (5 bases). CDR3 length: 13 residues. Trimming removed 5 bases from V and 1 base from J, with 8 bases in between. CDR1 MDHEN and CDR2 SYDVKM come from the germline V gene. Here the CDR3 reads CASSLGTNTEAFF. In nucleotides, the CDR3 is TGTGCCAGCAGTCTTGGGACGAACACTGAAGCTTTCTTT.

The V gene is TRBV10-1, the J gene TRBJ1-4; no clear D gene. The CDR3 covers 12 residues. The germline V gene has CDR1 WNHNN and CDR2 SYGVQD (reference sequence). The V end was cut by 5 bases, the J end by 8 bases, with 9 bases between. CDR3 sequence: CASSSGKEKLFF. In DNA, the CDR3 is TGCGCCAGCAGTTCGGGAAAGGAAAAACTGTTTTTT.

This clone was counted a few times. The chain combines TRBV24-1 with TRBJ2-3, with D unresolved. V gave up 6 bases and J gave up 4 bases, with 10 bases separating them. Germline V gene data show CDR1 as KGHDR and CDR2 as SFDVKD. The CDR3 sequence is 13 residues long. The CDR3 region is CATSRPGSDTQYF. CDR3 DNA: TGTGCCACCAGTCGTCCGGGCTCAGATACGCAGTATTTT.

CDR3 in amino acids: CASSLINAADTQYF. CDR3 in DNA: TGTGCCAGCAGCTTAATTAACGCGGCAGATACGCAGTATTTT. The rearrangement joins TRBV7-2 to TRBJ2-3; no definite D call. V was trimmed by 2 bases and J by 4 bases, leaving 10 bases between them. Germline-derived CDR1 and CDR2 are SGHTA and FQGNSA. The CDR3 totals 14 residues.

The V gene is TRBV5-1, the J gene TRBJ1-2, with D perhaps TRBD1 (6 bases). This CDR3 comprises 16 residues. Germline CDR1 is SGHRS and CDR2 is YFSETQ. V lost 0 bases to trimming and J lost 8 bases, with 20 bases between them. In nucleotides, the CDR3 is TGCGCCAGCAGCTTGGGGACACAACAGGGAGCCCAAGGCTACACCTTC. It translates to CASSLGTQQGAQGYTF.